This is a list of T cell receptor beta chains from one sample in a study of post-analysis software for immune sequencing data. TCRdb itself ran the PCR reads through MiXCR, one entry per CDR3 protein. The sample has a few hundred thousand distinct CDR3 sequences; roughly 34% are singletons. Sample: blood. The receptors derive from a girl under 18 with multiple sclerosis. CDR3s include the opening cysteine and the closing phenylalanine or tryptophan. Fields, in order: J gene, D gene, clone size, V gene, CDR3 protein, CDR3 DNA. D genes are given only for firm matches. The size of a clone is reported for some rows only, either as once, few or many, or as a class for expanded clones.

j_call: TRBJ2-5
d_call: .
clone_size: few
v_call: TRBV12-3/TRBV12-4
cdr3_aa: CASSLVVAKEGQETQYF
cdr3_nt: TGTGCCAGCAGTTTAGTAGTGGCTAAGGAGGGGCAAGAGACCCAGTACTTC

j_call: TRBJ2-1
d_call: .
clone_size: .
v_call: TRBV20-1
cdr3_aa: CSARDLHGVEQFF
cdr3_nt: TGCAGTGCTAGAGATCTTCATGGGGTAGAGCAGTTCTTC

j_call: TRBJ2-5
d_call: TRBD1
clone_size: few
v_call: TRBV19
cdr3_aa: CASSPGQVQETQYF
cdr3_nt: TGTGCCAGTAGTCCAGGACAGGTCCAAGAGACCCAGTACTTC

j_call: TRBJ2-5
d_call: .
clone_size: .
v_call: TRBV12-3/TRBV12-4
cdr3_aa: CASSGVPWETQYF
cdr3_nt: TGTGCCAGCAGCGGGGTCCCTTGGGAGACCCAGTACTTC

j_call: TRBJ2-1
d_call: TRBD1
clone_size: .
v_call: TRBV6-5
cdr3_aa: CASSLPGQGRFF
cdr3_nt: TGTGCCAGCAGTTTGCCGGGACAGGGTAGGTTCTTC

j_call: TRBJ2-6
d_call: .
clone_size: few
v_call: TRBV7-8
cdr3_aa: CASSWRLGAGANVLTF
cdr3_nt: TGTGCCAGCAGCTGGCGGCTAGGGGCTGGGGCCAACGTCCTGACTTTC

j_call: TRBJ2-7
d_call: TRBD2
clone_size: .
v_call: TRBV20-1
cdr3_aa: CSARDSGLAGYEQYF
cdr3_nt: TGCAGTGCTAGAGACTCGGGACTAGCGGGCTACGAGCAGTACTTC

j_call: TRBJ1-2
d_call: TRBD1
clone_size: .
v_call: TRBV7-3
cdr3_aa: CASSPEGGQGVYGYTF
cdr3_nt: TGTGCCAGCAGCCCGGAAGGGGGGCAGGGGGTCTATGGCTACACCTTC

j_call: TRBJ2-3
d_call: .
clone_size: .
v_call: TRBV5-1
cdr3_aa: CASSFRDWADTQYF
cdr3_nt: TGCGCCAGCAGCTTCAGGGATTGGGCAGATACGCAGTATTTT

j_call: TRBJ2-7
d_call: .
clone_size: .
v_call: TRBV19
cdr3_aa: CASSISPWGLYEQYF
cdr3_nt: TGTGCCAGCAGTATATCCCCCTGGGGGCTCTACGAGCAGTACTTC

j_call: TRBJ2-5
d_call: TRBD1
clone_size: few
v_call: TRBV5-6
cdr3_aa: CASSTGVGLDRVRETQYF
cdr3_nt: TGTGCCAGCAGTACTGGGGTTGGCTTGGACAGGGTTAGGGAGACCCAGTACTTC

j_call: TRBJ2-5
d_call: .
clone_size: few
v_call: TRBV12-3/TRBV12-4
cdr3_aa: CASSFQGPATQYF
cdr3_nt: TGTGCCAGCAGTTTTCAAGGACCGGCAACCCAGTACTTC

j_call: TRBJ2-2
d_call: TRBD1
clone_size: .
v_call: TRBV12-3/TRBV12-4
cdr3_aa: CASSLYGETGGHGELFF
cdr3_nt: TGTGCCAGCAGTTTATATGGGGAGACAGGGGGCCACGGGGAGCTGTTTTTT

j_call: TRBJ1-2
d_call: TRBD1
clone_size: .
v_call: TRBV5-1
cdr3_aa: CASSFETGPANYGYTF
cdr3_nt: TGCGCCAGCAGCTTCGAGACAGGGCCAGCTAACTATGGCTACACCTTC

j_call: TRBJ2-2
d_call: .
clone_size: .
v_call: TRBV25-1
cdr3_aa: CASTRGELEHTGELFF
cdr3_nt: TGTGCCAGCACCAGAGGAGAATTGGAGCACACCGGGGAGCTGTTTTTT

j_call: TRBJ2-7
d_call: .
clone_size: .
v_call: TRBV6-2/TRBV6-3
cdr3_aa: CASSWAPYEQYF
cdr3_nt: TGTGCCAGCAGTTGGGCACCCTACGAGCAGTACTTC

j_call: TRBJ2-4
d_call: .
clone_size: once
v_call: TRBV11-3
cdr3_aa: CASSLGAGARQGNIRYF
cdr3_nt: TGTGCCAGCAGCTTAGGGGCGGGGGCCCGACAGGGAAACATTCGGTACTTC

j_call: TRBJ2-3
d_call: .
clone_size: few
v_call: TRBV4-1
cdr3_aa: CASSQDWLATTDTQYF
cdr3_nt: TGTGCCAGCAGCCAAGATTGGCTAGCGACCACAGATACGCAGTATTTT

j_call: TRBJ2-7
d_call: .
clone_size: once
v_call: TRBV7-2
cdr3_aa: CASSLGGSRGEQYF
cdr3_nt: TGTGCCAGCAGCTTAGGAGGGAGCAGGGGCGAGCAGTACTTC

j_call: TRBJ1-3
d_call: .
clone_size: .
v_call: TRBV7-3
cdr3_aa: CASSLSSGNTIYF
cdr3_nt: TGTGCCAGCAGCTTATCCTCTGGAAACACCATATATTTT

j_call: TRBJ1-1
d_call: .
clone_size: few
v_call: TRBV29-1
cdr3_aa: CSVEEVRSGDLLNTEAFF
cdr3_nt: TGCAGCGTTGAAGAAGTCAGGTCAGGCGATCTCTTGAACACTGAAGCTTTCTTT

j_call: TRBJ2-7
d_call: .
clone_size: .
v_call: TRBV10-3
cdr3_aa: CAISGGDPYEQYF
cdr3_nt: TGTGCCATCAGCGGAGGTGATCCCTACGAGCAGTACTTC

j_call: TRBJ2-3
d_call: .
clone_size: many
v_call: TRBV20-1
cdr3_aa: CSARQGDTQYF
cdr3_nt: TGCAGTGCTAGACAGGGCGATACGCAGTATTTT

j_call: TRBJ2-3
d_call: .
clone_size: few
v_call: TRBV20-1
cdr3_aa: CSARPADRSTDTQYF
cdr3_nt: TGCAGTGCTCGACCGGCGGACAGAAGCACAGATACGCAGTATTTT

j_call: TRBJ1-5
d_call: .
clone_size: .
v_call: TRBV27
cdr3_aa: CASSPTAPHQPQHF
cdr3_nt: TGTGCCAGCAGCCCGACCGCGCCGCATCAGCCCCAGCATTTT

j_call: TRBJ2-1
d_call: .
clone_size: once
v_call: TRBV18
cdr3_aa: CASSPNQDSRSEQFF
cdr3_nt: TGTGCCAGCTCACCAAACCAGGACTCTCGTAGTGAGCAGTTCTTC

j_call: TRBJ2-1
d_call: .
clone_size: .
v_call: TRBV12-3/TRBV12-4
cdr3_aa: CASKYLGSDEQFF
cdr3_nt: TGTGCCAGCAAGTATCTCGGGAGCGATGAGCAGTTCTTC

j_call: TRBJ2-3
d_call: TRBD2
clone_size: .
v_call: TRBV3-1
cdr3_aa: CASSPTMAVAGGTDTQYF
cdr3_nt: TGTGCCAGCAGCCCGACCATGGCCGTAGCGGGGGGCACAGATACGCAGTATTTT

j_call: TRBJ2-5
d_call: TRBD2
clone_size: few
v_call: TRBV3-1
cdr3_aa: CASSQVVPAGGQETQYF
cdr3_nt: TGTGCCAGCAGCCAAGTGGTTCCAGCGGGGGGACAAGAGACCCAGTACTTC

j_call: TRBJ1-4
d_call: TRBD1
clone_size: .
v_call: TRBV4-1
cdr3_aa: CASSLDRGREKLFF
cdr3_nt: TGCGCCAGCAGCCTGGACAGGGGGCGTGAAAAACTGTTTTTT

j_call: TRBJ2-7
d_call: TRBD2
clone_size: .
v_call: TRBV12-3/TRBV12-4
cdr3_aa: CASRAETSGAPYEQYF
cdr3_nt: TGTGCCAGCAGAGCCGAGACTAGCGGGGCGCCCTACGAGCAGTACTTC

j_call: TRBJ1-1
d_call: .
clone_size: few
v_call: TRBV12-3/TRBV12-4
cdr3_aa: CASSQGELLNTEAFF
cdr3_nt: TGTGCCAGCAGCCAAGGGGAGTTATTGAACACTGAAGCTTTCTTT

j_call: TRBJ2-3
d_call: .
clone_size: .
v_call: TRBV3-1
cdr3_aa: CASGQDQASTDTQYF
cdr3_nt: TGTGCCAGCGGCCAAGATCAGGCCAGTACAGATACGCAGTATTTT

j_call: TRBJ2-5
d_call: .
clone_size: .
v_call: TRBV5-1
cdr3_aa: CAGRVGQETQYF
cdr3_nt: TGCGCCGGCAGGGTAGGCCAAGAGACCCAGTACTTC

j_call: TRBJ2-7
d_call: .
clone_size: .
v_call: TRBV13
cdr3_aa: CASSGEDTPYEQYF
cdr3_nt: TGTGCCAGCAGCGGGGAAGACACCCCCTACGAGCAGTACTTC

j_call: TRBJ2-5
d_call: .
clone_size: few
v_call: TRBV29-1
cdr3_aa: CSTDKVNQETQYF
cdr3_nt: TGCAGCACGGACAAGGTTAACCAAGAGACCCAGTACTTC

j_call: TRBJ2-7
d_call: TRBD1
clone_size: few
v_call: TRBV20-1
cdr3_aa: CSARDRTGEDEQYF
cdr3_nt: TGCAGTGCTAGAGATAGGACAGGGGAGGACGAGCAGTACTTC

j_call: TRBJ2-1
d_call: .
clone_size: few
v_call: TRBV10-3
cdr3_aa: CAITPGPAPNEQFF
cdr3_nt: TGTGCCATCACCCCGGGCCCTGCCCCCAATGAGCAGTTCTTC

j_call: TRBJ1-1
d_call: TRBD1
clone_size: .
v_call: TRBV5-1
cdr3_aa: CASSSAGGNTEAFF
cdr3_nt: TGCGCCAGCAGCTCGGCAGGGGGGAACACTGAAGCTTTCTTT

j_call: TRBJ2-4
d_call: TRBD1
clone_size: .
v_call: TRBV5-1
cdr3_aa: CASSSEGRGRDIQYF
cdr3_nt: TGCGCCAGCAGCTCCGAGGGCAGGGGGCGAGACATTCAGTACTTC

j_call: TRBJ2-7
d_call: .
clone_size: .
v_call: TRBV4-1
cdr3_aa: CASSQDGGGPSYEQYF
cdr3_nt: TGCGCCAGCAGCCAAGATGGAGGGGGCCCATCCTACGAGCAGTACTTC

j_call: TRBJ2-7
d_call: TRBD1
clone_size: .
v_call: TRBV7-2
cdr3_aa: CASSFTGVHEQYF
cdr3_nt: TGTGCCAGCAGCTTCACAGGGGTCCACGAGCAGTACTTC

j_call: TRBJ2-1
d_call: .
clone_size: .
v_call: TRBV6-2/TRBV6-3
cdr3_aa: CASSPSVPWEQFF
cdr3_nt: TGTGCCAGCAGCCCCTCAGTTCCCTGGGAGCAGTTCTTC

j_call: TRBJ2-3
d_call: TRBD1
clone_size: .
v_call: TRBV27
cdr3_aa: CASRKGAVSTDTQYF
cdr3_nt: TGTGCCAGCAGAAAGGGGGCAGTTAGCACAGATACGCAGTATTTT

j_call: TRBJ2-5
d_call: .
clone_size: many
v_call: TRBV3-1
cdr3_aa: CASSLPGTQETQYF
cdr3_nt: TGTGCCAGCAGCCTCCCGGGGACTCAAGAGACCCAGTACTTC

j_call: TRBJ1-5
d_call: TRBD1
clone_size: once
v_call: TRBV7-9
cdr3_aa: CASSSNRGNQPQHF
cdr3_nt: TGTGCCAGCAGCTCGAACAGGGGGAATCAGCCCCAGCATTTT

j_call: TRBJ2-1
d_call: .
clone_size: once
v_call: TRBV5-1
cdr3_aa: CASSFPESNEQFF
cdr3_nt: TGCGCCAGCAGCTTTCCAGAATCCAATGAGCAGTTCTTC

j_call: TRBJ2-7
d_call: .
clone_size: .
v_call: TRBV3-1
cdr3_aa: CASSLTGQDEQYF
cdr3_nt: TGTGCCAGCAGCCTGACAGGCCAAGACGAGCAGTACTTC

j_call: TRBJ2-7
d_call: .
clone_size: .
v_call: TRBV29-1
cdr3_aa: CSVLTGYEQYF
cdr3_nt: TGCAGCGTCCTTACAGGTTACGAGCAGTACTTC

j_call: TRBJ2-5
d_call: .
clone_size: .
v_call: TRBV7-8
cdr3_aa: CASSLHGRAETQYF
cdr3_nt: TGTGCCAGCAGCTTACATGGCAGGGCAGAGACCCAGTACTTC

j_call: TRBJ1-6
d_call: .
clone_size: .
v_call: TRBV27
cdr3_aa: CTSSFGGTMGSPLHF
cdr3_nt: TGTACCAGCAGTTTTGGGGGGACCATGGGTTCACCCCTCCACTTT

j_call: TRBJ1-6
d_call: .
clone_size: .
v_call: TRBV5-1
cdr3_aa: CASSSRGVYNSPLHF
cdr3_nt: TGCGCCAGCAGCTCGCGAGGGGTGTACAATTCACCCCTCCACTTT

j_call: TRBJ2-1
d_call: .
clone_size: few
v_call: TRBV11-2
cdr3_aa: CASSLVSNPYYNEQFF
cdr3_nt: TGTGCCAGCAGCTTAGTCTCGAACCCCTACTACAATGAGCAGTTCTTC

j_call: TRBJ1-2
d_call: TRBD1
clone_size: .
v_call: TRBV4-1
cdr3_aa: CASSQPGQGTNYDYTF
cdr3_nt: TGCGCCAGCAGCCAACCGGGACAGGGAACTAACTATGACTACACCTTC

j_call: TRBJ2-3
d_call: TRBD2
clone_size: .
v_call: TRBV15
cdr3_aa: CATSRGRRDYGTDTQYF
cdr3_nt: TGTGCCACCAGCAGAGGTCGGCGGGACTACGGCACAGATACGCAGTATTTT

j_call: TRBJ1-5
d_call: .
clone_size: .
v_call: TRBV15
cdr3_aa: CATSRQGRNQPQHF
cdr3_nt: TGTGCCACCAGCAGACAGGGCCGCAATCAGCCCCAGCATTTT

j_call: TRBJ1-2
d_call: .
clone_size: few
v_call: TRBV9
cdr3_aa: CASSVEVDANYGYTF
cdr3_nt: TGTGCCAGCAGCGTAGAGGTAGACGCTAACTATGGCTACACCTTC

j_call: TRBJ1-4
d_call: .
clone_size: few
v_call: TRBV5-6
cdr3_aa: CASSSITPLIGEKLFF
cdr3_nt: TGTGCCAGCAGCTCAATAACACCCTTAATCGGTGAAAAACTGTTTTTT

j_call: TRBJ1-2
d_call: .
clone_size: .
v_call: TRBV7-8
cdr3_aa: CASSSRGGKGHGYTF
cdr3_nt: TGTGCCAGCAGCTCCCGGGGCGGCAAAGGGCATGGCTACACCTTC

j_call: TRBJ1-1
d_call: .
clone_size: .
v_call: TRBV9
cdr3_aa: CASSVAPVMNTEAFF
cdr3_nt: TGTGCCAGCAGCGTAGCTCCAGTTATGAACACTGAAGCTTTCTTT